The 13 T cell receptor beta chains below all came from one sample that was sequenced in a study of shared clonotypes between healthy human individuals. Naivety among CD8 cells was defined by CD45RO negativity and positive CCR7 selection, thereby excluding terminally differentiated effector memory CD45RA+ cells. Sequencing used immunoSEQ multiplex PCR; TCRdb keeps in-frame clones, though not all of them. This table has about 2.1 million clones, approximately 94% appearing once. The sequencing input was naive CD8+ T cells from PBMCs. The source is a man younger than 35 in good health. Some clones in this sample may be carry-over from other donors' samples.

A word on this clone: Other DNA sequences from this sample encode an identical CDR3 as well. The chain is built from TRBV9 and TRBJ2-7; TRBD1 matches at 11 bases. Germline V gene sequence: CDR1 SGDLS, CDR2 YYNGEE. V was clipped by 7 bases and J by 6 bases; unmatched bases: 6. The length of the CDR3 is 13 residues. CDR3 residues: CASEPGQGGEQYF. The CDR3 DNA sequence: TGTGCCAGCGAACCGGGACAGGGGGGCGAGCAGTACTTC.

This clone has only one observation. The rearrangement uses TRBV25-1 and TRBJ1-1, with unresolved D. Looked up from germline, CDR1 is MGHDK and CDR2 is SYGVNS. CDR3 length: 12 residues. Trimming shortened V by 5 bases and J by 4 bases, and 8 bases separated the two germline ends. The CDR3 DNA sequence: TGTGCCAGCAGTCCGAGGAGCACTGAAGCTTTCTTT. It encodes CASSPRSTEAFF.

The chain couples TRBV2 to TRBJ1-1; 10 bases agree with TRBD1. Germline loops: CDR1 SNHLY, CDR2 FYNNEI. The CDR3 contains 14 residues. With V trimmed by 4 bases and J by 4 bases, 3 bases remained unmatched. CDR3 sequence reads: CASSGTGGGTEAFF. DNA of the CDR3: TGTGCCAGCAGTGGGACAGGGGGAGGCACTGAAGCTTTCTTT.

This clone is a singleton in its sample. In the same sample, other DNA sequences code for this CDR3. The chain recombines TRBV9 with TRBJ2-7; D might be TRBD1 (6 bases). Trimming cost V 0 bases and J 3 bases, with 10 bases left between them. CDR1 SGDLS and CDR2 YYNGEE come from the germline V gene. The CDR3 covers 14 residues. The CDR3 DNA follows: TGTGCCAGCAGCGTAGGCGACAGGAACTACGAGCAGTACTTC. Its protein product is CASSVGDRNYEQYF. The variable domain in full, with the rest retrieved from reference TRBV9 and TRBJ2-7, is DSGVTQTPKHLITATGQRVTLRCSPRSGDLSVYWYQQSLDQGLQFLIQYYNGEERAKGNILERFSAQQFPDLHSELNLSSLELGDSALYFCASSVGDRNYEQYFGPGTRLTVT.

V gene TRBV10-2 combines with J gene TRBJ2-7; 7 bases line up with TRBD1. The germline CDR1 and CDR2 sequences are WSHSY and SAAADI. The V gene end was trimmed by 6 bases and the J gene end by 12 bases; junction bases not matched to a gene: 17. This CDR3 has 14 amino acids. The CDR3, as DNA: TGCGCCAGCAGGCCCGGGACAGCAGGATTGGGACCGTACTTC. It yields the protein CASRPGTAGLGPYF.

The chain uses TRBV4-3 and TRBJ2-1; 8 positions agree with TRBD2. Germline-derived CDR1 and CDR2 are LGHNA and YSLEER. This CDR3 contains 15 residues. Losses at the gene ends were 4 bases for V and 2 bases for J; bases not matched to a gene: 4. As DNA, the CDR3 is TGCGCCAGCAGCCCCCGGGGGGGAGCCTACAATGAGCAGTTCTTC. It yields the protein CASSPRGGAYNEQFF.

The CDR3 region is CASSSGQNNEQFF. The CDR3 DNA sequence: TGTGCCAGCAGCTCAGGACAGAACAATGAGCAGTTCTTC. J is TRBJ2-1 and V is TRBV11-2; D is perhaps TRBD1 (6 bases). The germline V and J ends were trimmed by 4 bases and 5 bases, with 9 bases remaining between them. Germline CDR1 is SGHAT and CDR2 is FQNNGV. This CDR3 has 13 amino acids.

This chain joins TRBV28 and TRBJ2-7; a weak D match, TRBD2 (5 bases). This CDR3 spans 14 amino acids. Trimming cost V 3 bases and J 6 bases, with 15 bases left between them. Germline V CDR1 and CDR2: MDHEN, SYDVKM. CDR3 nucleotide sequence: TGTGCCAGCAGTTTGCTAGACGGGGAACCCGAGCAGTACTTC. Its translation: CASSLLDGEPEQYF.

The chain recombines TRBV9 with TRBJ2-1, with D possibly TRBD2 on 5 matching bases. Trimming cost V 0 bases and J 2 bases, with 15 bases left between them. The CDR3 sequence is 17 residues long. In germline, CDR1 is SGDLS, CDR2 YYNGEE. The CDR3: CASSVVPPSGAYNEQFF. DNA for the CDR3: TGTGCCAGCAGCGTAGTCCCCCCGAGCGGAGCCTACAATGAGCAGTTCTTC.

Here the CDR3 reads CASSVGPIREAFF. CDR3 DNA: TGTGCCAGCAGCGTGGGCCCGATCAGGGAAGCTTTCTTT. The V and J genes are TRBV7-9 and TRBJ1-1; D uncertain. CDR1 is SEHNR and CDR2 is FQNEAQ in the germline V gene (reference sequence). This CDR3 is 13 amino acids long. V lost 5 bases and J 8 bases, leaving 15 bases between the germline ends.

CDR3 protein: CATSRASGIREKLFF. The CDR3 bases are TGTGCCACCAGCAGAGCCTCAGGGATTCGTGAAAAACTGTTTTTT. This chain uses TRBV15 with TRBJ1-4; maybe TRBD1 (5 bases). The CDR3 runs 15 residues. V lost 1 base and J 7 bases, leaving 13 bases between the germline ends. CDR1 and CDR2 (germline): LNHNV, YYDKDF (reference sequence).

The chain joins TRBV5-1 to TRBJ2-7; 7 bases agree with TRBD2. This CDR3 contains 15 residues. CDR1 is SGHRS and CDR2 is YFSETQ in the germline V gene. V was pared by 4 bases and J by 4 bases, with 11 bases of the junction left unmatched. The CDR3 coding sequence is TGCGCCAGCAGCGAAGCGGGGCTCCCGGGGTACGAGCAGTACTTC. Translated, it gives CASSEAGLPGYEQYF. The full variable domain, with the rest looked up from reference TRBV5-1 and TRBJ2-7, is KAGVTQTPRYLIKTRGQQVTLSCSPISGHRSVSWYQQTPGQGLQFLFEYFSETQRNKGNFPGRFSGRQFSNSRSEMNVSTLELGDSALYLCASSEAGLPGYEQYFGPGTRLTVT.

The genes are TRBV5-1 and TRBJ1-2; 8 nucleotides align to TRBD1. Germline values: CDR1 SGHRS, CDR2 YFSETQ. Trimming at V came to 4 bases and at J to 5 bases, leaving 7 bases not matched to a gene. The CDR3 is made up of 14 amino acids. CDR3 residues: CASSLGTGEYGYTF. DNA of the CDR3: TGCGCCAGCAGCCTGGGGACAGGCGAATATGGCTACACCTTC. Based on the CDR3 plus reference TRBV5-1 and TRBJ1-2, the full variable domain is KAGVTQTPRYLIKTRGQQVTLSCSPISGHRSVSWYQQTPGQGLQFLFEYFSETQRNKGNFPGRFSGRQFSNSRSEMNVSTLELGDSALYLCASSLGTGEYGYTFGSGTRLTVV.